These 5 T cell receptor beta chains originate from one sample sequenced in a study of spatial heterogeneity in lung cancer. General observations from the study: The study found that expanded intratumoral alpha and beta TCR counts tracked tumor mutation counts.

From the 5' RACE reads, TCRdb called clonotypes with MiXCR, one entry per CDR3 protein. Among 16,000 or so distinct CDR3 sequences listed, nearly 7% were seen once. As to time point: sample taken at primary tumor resection. These receptors have no known antigen. The sample in question was lung tumor tissue, obtained at surgery. Receptors originate from a female donor with early-stage non-small cell lung cancer.

This clonotype was seen many times. The rearrangement links TRBV11-1 to TRBJ2-5; TRBD1 is a possible D gene (5 bases). This CDR3 contains 15 residues. V lost 3 bases to trimming and J lost 4 bases, with 15 bases between them. Germline V lookup: CDR1 SGHAT, CDR2 FQDESV (reference sequence). The CDR3 coding sequence is TGTGCCAGCAGCTTGGGCCAGGGCGTGAGAGAGACCCAGTACTTC. Its translation is CASSLGQGVRETQYF.

This clonotype was seen ten or more times. The gene calls are TRBV5-1 and TRBJ2-5, with 10 bases that match TRBD2. The CDR3 length is 15 residues. Germline CDR1 reads SGHRS; CDR2 reads YFSETQ. V gave up 5 bases and J gave up 0 bases; unmatched junction bases: 4. Here the CDR3 DNA reads TGCGCCAGCAGAATTAGCGGGGGGTACCAAGAGACCCAGTACTTC. This sequence encodes CASRISGGYQETQYF. Full variable domain (remainder filled in from reference TRBV5-1 and TRBJ2-5): KAGVTQTPRYLIKTRGQQVTLSCSPISGHRSVSWYQQTPGQGLQFLFEYFSETQRNKGNFPGRFSGRQFSNSRSEMNVSTLELGDSALYLCASRISGGYQETQYFGPGTRLLVL.

Many counts were recorded for this clonotype. This chain uses TRBV15 with TRBJ1-1; 12 bases are a match to TRBD1. The CDR3 is 17 amino acids. Trimming removed 0 bases from V and 4 bases from J; junction bases left unmatched: 6. Germline V CDR1 and CDR2: LNHNV, YYDKDF (reference sequence). The CDR3 loop is CATSREGTGGDRTEAFF. The CDR3, as DNA: TGTGCCACCAGCAGAGAAGGGACAGGGGGCGATCGCACTGAAGCTTTCTTT.

This clonotype was found many times. This chain joins TRBV7-3 and TRBJ2-3; D gene ambiguous. This CDR3 contains 12 residues. The ends were cut back, 5 bases at V and 6 bases at J, with 9 bases in the middle. Germline V gene sequence: CDR1 SGHTA, CDR2 FQGTGA. CDR3 sequence reads: CASSKDRDTQYF. DNA for the CDR3: TGTGCCAGCAGCAAGGATCGGGATACGCAGTATTTT.

The genes are TRBV12-3 or TRBV12-4 and TRBJ1-1, with 7 bases lining up with TRBD1. V lost 4 bases and J lost 3; bases outside the gene matches: 5. The CDR3 runs to 14 residues. This CDR3 reads CASSSHRGYTEAFF. In nucleotides, the CDR3 is TGTGCCAGCAGTTCACACAGGGGTTACACTGAAGCTTTCTTT.